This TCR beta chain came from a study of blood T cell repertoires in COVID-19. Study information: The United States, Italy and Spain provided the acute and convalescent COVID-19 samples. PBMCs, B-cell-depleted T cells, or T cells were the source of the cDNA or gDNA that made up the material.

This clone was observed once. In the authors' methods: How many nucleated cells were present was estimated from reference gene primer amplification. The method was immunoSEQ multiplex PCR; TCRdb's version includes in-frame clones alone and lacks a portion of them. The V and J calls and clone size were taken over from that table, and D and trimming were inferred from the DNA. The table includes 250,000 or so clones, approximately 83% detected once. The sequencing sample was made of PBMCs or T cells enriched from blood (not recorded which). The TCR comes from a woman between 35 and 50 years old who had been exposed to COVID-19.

The CDR3: CASSEGNYNEKLFF. DNA of the CDR3: TGTGCCAGCAGTGAGGGTAACTATAATGAAAAACTGTTTTTT. This rearrangement joins TRBV6-1 to TRBJ1-4; D ambiguous. There are 14 residues in the CDR3. V lost 3 bases and J lost 4, with 9 bases in between. Germline V lookup: CDR1 MNHNS, CDR2 SASEGT.